These 9 T cell receptor beta chains share one sample of origin, sequenced in a study of brain T cells in children with intractable seizures. Sequenced by immunoSEQ multiplex PCR; TCRdb stores in-frame clones only, minus some. In the table there are 80,000 or so clones, about 90% of which are singletons. The specimen was peripheral blood, collected at surgery. These receptors all stem from a girl aged 2-10 years with Rasmussen encephalitis and intractable seizures.

This chain uses TRBV5-4 with TRBJ2-1; 7 nucleotides align to TRBD2. CDR1 is SGHNT and CDR2 is YYREEE in the germline V gene (reference sequence). The CDR3 covers 18 residues. With V trimmed by 0 bases and J by 0 bases, 9 bases remained unmatched. DNA of the CDR3: TGTGCCAGCAGCTTGGGACTAGCTGGACCTGGCTCCTACAATGAGCAGTTCTTC. Its translation is CASSLGLAGPGSYNEQFF.

The J gene is TRBJ2-7, the V gene TRBV4-1; 8 nucleotides match TRBD1. This CDR3 region has 14 residues. J was trimmed by 4 bases and V by 0 bases; bases with no gene match: 2. The germline V gene has CDR1 MGHRA and CDR2 YSYEKL. The CDR3 region is CASSQETGGYEQYF. CDR3 sequence (DNA): TGCGCCAGCAGCCAAGAAACAGGGGGGTACGAGCAGTACTTC.

This clone showed up just a few times. The V and J genes are TRBV10-3 and TRBJ1-6; D unresolved. Germline CDR1 and CDR2: ENHRY and SYGVKD. V lost 6 bases to trimming and J lost 5 bases, with 5 bases between them. This CDR3 is 12 amino acids long. DNA of the CDR3: TGTGCCATCAGCGAAAATAATTCACCCCTCCACTTT. Its protein is CAISENNSPLHF.

V and J are TRBV2 and TRBJ1-1, with unresolved D. Trimming removed 7 bases at V and 3 bases at J, with 12 bases between. CDR3 length: 13 residues. Germline CDR1 SNHLY, CDR2 FYNNEI. CDR3 residues: CASTETSDTEAFF. CDR3 DNA: TGTGCCAGCACCGAAACGTCGGACACTGAAGCTTTCTTT.

The chain employs TRBV29-1 and TRBJ2-3, with D perhaps matching TRBD2 (7 bases). The germline V gene encodes CDR1 SQVTM and CDR2 ANQGSEA. The CDR3 loop spans 15 amino acids. The V gene lost 7 bases and the J gene lost 0 bases, with 17 bases spanning the gap. The chain's CDR3 is CSAKGGVLSTDTQYF. CDR3 nucleotide sequence: TGCAGCGCCAAAGGGGGGGTTCTAAGCACAGATACGCAGTATTTT.

This sequence joins TRBV30 and TRBJ1-2; no clear D. This CDR3 has 12 amino acids. The V end was cut by 2 bases, the J end by 3 bases, with 7 bases between. CDR1 is GTSNPN and CDR2 is SVGIG in the germline V gene (reference sequence). The CDR3 spells CAWSPGDYGYTF. The CDR3 DNA sequence: TGTGCCTGGAGTCCCGGGGACTATGGCTACACCTTC. Supplemented by reference TRBV30 and TRBJ1-2, the full variable domain reads SQTIHQWPATLVQPVGSPLSLECTVEGTSNPNLYWYRQAAGRGLQLLFYSVGIGQISSEVPQNLSASRPQDRQFILSSKKLLLSDSGFYLCAWSPGDYGYTFGSGTRLTVV.

The V call is TRBV19, the J call TRBJ1-5; 9 bases map to TRBD1. The CDR3 contains 16 residues. V lost 5 bases, J lost 0 bases, and 5 bases stayed unmatched. Per the germline V gene, CDR1 is LNHDA and CDR2 is SQIVND (reference sequence). The CDR3 coding sequence is TGTGCCAGTAGTCCGGAGACAGGGGGTAGCAATCAGCCCCAGCATTTT. It is translated as CASSPETGGSNQPQHF.

The chain joins TRBV3-1 (or the pseudogene TRBV3-2) to TRBJ1-4; D might be TRBD1 (5 bases). Trimming removed 1 base from V and 3 bases from J, with 9 bases in between. This CDR3 has 15 amino acids. Germline loops: CDR1 LGHDT, CDR2 YNNKEL (reference sequence). CDR3 loop: CASSQGTGANEKLFF. In nucleotides, the CDR3 is TGTGCCAGCAGCCAAGGCACAGGAGCTAATGAAAAACTGTTTTTT.

In its sample, this clone was seen once. The chain uses TRBV6-5 and TRBJ1-1; 9 bases map to TRBD1. The trim removed 3 bases at V and 4 bases at J, leaving 6 bases unmatched. Germline loops: CDR1 MNHEY, CDR2 SVGAGI. This CDR3 spans 15 amino acids. The CDR3 coding sequence is TGTGCCAGCAGTTATCGGACAGGGGCCGGCACTGAAGCTTTCTTT. Encoded protein: CASSYRTGAGTEAFF.